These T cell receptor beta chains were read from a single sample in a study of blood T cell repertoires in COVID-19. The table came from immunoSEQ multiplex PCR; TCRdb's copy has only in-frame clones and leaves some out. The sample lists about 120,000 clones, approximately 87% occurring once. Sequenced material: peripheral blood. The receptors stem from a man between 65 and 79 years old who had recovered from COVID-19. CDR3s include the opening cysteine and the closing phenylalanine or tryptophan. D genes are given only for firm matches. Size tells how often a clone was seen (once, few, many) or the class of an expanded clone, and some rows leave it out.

CDR3 DNA: TGTGCCAGCAGTGAATCAGGGGGCAATGAAAAACTGTTTTTT
CDR3 protein: CASSESGGNEKLFF
D gene: TRBD1
V gene: TRBV2
CDR3 length: 14
clone size: .
J gene: TRBJ1-4

CDR3 DNA: TGTGCCAGCAGGCGGGGCAGGGGGCTGGATACGCAGTATTTT
CDR3 protein: CASRRGRGLDTQYF
D gene: TRBD1
V gene: TRBV2
CDR3 length: 14
clone size: .
J gene: TRBJ2-3

CDR3 DNA: TGTGCCAGTAGTCCGGGACTAGTAGCAGGTTCGGAGACCCAGTACTTC
CDR3 protein: CASSPGLVAGSETQYF
D gene: TRBD2
V gene: TRBV19
CDR3 length: 16
clone size: .
J gene: TRBJ2-5

CDR3 DNA: TGTGCCAGCAGCGATTTACCGGGGGACGGCAATCAGCCCCAGCATTTT
CDR3 protein: CASSDLPGDGNQPQHF
D gene: .
V gene: TRBV9
CDR3 length: 16
clone size: .
J gene: TRBJ1-5

CDR3 DNA: TGTGCCAGCTCCCCAAGGACAGGGGACTACGAGCAGTACTTC
CDR3 protein: CASSPRTGDYEQYF
D gene: TRBD1
V gene: TRBV18
CDR3 length: 14
clone size: few
J gene: TRBJ2-7

CDR3 DNA: TGTGCCAGCAGTTACAGGGAGTCACCGAACACCATATATTTT
CDR3 protein: CASSYRESPNTIYF
D gene: .
V gene: TRBV6-6
CDR3 length: 14
clone size: .
J gene: TRBJ1-3

CDR3 DNA: TGTGCCAGCAGCTTGTTCAGTAGGGGCCCCACTGAAGCTTTCTTT
CDR3 protein: CASSLFSRGPTEAFF
D gene: .
V gene: TRBV5-6
CDR3 length: 15
clone size: .
J gene: TRBJ1-1

CDR3 DNA: TGTGCCAGTAGTAAAGTACGGGACAGGGAGGCTAACTATGGCTACACCTTC
CDR3 protein: CASSKVRDREANYGYTF
D gene: TRBD1
V gene: TRBV19
CDR3 length: 17
clone size: .
J gene: TRBJ1-2

CDR3 DNA: TGTGCCAGCAGCGTGATCCTTGGGGGGGCAGATACGCAGTATTTT
CDR3 protein: CASSVILGGADTQYF
D gene: TRBD2
V gene: TRBV9
CDR3 length: 15
clone size: once
J gene: TRBJ2-3

CDR3 DNA: TGCAGCGTTGAAGAGGGGGCAGAAGGCTACACCTTC
CDR3 protein: CSVEEGAEGYTF
D gene: .
V gene: TRBV29-1
CDR3 length: 12
clone size: .
J gene: TRBJ1-2

CDR3 DNA: TGTGCCAGCAGTGGGGGGGGTAGGGAAAAACTGTTTTTT
CDR3 protein: CASSGGGREKLFF
D gene: .
V gene: TRBV28
CDR3 length: 13
clone size: .
J gene: TRBJ1-4

CDR3 DNA: TGCGCCAGCAGCCAAGTCCCTAGACGGGATTCCTACAATGAGCAGTTCTTC
CDR3 protein: CASSQVPRRDSYNEQFF
D gene: .
V gene: TRBV4-1
CDR3 length: 17
clone size: .
J gene: TRBJ2-1

CDR3 DNA: TGTGCCAGCAGCTTAGCGGGAGGAGTCTACGAGCAGTACTTC
CDR3 protein: CASSLAGGVYEQYF
D gene: .
V gene: TRBV7-9
CDR3 length: 14
clone size: once
J gene: TRBJ2-7

CDR3 DNA: TGTGCCAGCAGCCACCTTGACAGGGGCGAGACCCAGTACTTC
CDR3 protein: CASSHLDRGETQYF
D gene: TRBD1
V gene: TRBV3-1/TRBV3-2
CDR3 length: 14
clone size: .
J gene: TRBJ2-5

CDR3 DNA: TGTGCTAGTGCCATCGCAGGGGTTCAAGAGACCCAGTACTTC
CDR3 protein: CASAIAGVQETQYF
D gene: .
V gene: TRBV12-5
CDR3 length: 14
clone size: .
J gene: TRBJ2-5

CDR3 DNA: TGTGCCAGCAGCTTAGGCGGGCAGCTCGGAACAGATACGCAGTATTTT
CDR3 protein: CASSLGGQLGTDTQYF
D gene: .
V gene: TRBV11-1
CDR3 length: 16
clone size: .
J gene: TRBJ2-3

CDR3 DNA: TGTGCCTGGACCCTTTCAGGCACAGATACGCAGTATTTT
CDR3 protein: CAWTLSGTDTQYF
D gene: .
V gene: TRBV30
CDR3 length: 13
clone size: once
J gene: TRBJ2-3

CDR3 DNA: TGCGCCAGCAGCTTGGAAGCTACCAACAATGAGCAGTTCTTC
CDR3 protein: CASSLEATNNEQFF
D gene: .
V gene: TRBV5-1
CDR3 length: 14
clone size: once
J gene: TRBJ2-1

CDR3 DNA: TGTGCCAGCAGTCCCAGCCGGGACAGCGAGCAGTACTTC
CDR3 protein: CASSPSRDSEQYF
D gene: TRBD1
V gene: TRBV27
CDR3 length: 13
clone size: .
J gene: TRBJ2-7

CDR3 DNA: TGTGCCAGCAGCTTAGTGACTGTCTCTGGAAACACCATATATTTT
CDR3 protein: CASSLVTVSGNTIYF
D gene: .
V gene: TRBV7-2
CDR3 length: 15
clone size: once
J gene: TRBJ1-3

CDR3 DNA: TGTGCCAGCAGCCCGGTGGGACTAGCGGGTGGCGGGGAGCTGTTTTTT
CDR3 protein: CASSPVGLAGGGELFF
D gene: TRBD2
V gene: TRBV7-2
CDR3 length: 16
clone size: .
J gene: TRBJ2-2

CDR3 DNA: TGTGCCAGCTTGCTAGCGGGCTCCACAGATACGCAGTATTTT
CDR3 protein: CASLLAGSTDTQYF
D gene: TRBD2
V gene: TRBV7-9
CDR3 length: 14
clone size: few
J gene: TRBJ2-3

CDR3 DNA: TGTGCCAGCAGCTTCCAGACAGGAGCATACAATGAGCAGTTCTTC
CDR3 protein: CASSFQTGAYNEQFF
D gene: .
V gene: TRBV11-2
CDR3 length: 15
clone size: .
J gene: TRBJ2-1

CDR3 DNA: TGTGCCAGCAGCTATGCCGGGACAAGCTATTCACCCCTCCACTTT
CDR3 protein: CASSYAGTSYSPLHF
D gene: .
V gene: TRBV5-4
CDR3 length: 15
clone size: .
J gene: TRBJ1-6

CDR3 DNA: TGTGCAAGTCGCTTATTTCGTTATTGGCTTGGGCAGTTCTTC
CDR3 protein: CASRLFRYWLGQFF
D gene: .
V gene: TRBV12-2
CDR3 length: 14
clone size: .
J gene: TRBJ2-1